This T cell receptor (beta chain) originates from a study of blood T cell repertoires in COVID-19. Turning to the study itself: Whether acute or convalescent, the COVID-19 samples came from the United States, Italy and Spain.

Assay: immunoSEQ multiplex PCR; the TCRdb copy retains only in-frame clones and omits some. The sample contains hundreds of thousands of clones, about 90% of which appear only once. From germline, CDR1 is MGHRA and CDR2 YSYEKL. The ends lost 2 bases at V and 4 bases at J; junction bases unmatched: 10. There are 18 residues in the CDR3. The sample comprised PBMCs or T cells enriched from blood (not recorded which). J is TRBJ2-1 and V is TRBV4-1; 11 bases agree with TRBD2. The sequence came from a woman younger than 35 who had recovered from COVID-19. Here the CDR3 DNA reads TGCGCCAGCAGCCAACTCTCTCCGCTAGCGGGAGGTTACAATGAGCAGTTCTTC. Protein: CASSQLSPLAGGYNEQFF.